Listed here is a single TCR beta chain. The antigen remains undetermined. The data stem from a study of long-term antiretroviral therapy in people with HIV. The immunoSEQ assay was v3.0, run at survey level. Sequenced by immunoSEQ multiplex PCR; TCRdb stores in-frame clones only, minus some. The sample comprises 20,000 to 25,000 clones, roughly 93% of which are singletons, and less than 9.5% rests with the top ten. Findings of the study overall: The study collected blood between about 2003 and 2017, possibly under older ART regimens.

Trimming removed 1 base at V and 5 bases at J, with 18 bases between. Germline V gene lookup returns CDR1 GTSNPN and CDR2 SVGIG (reference sequence). The CDR3 length is 15 residues. This specimen was unsorted PBMCs, taken 7.6 years after starting antiretroviral therapy. The chain joins TRBV30 to TRBJ2-7, with D maybe TRBD2 (7 bases). This TCR derives from a woman aged 35 to 49 with HIV. The CDR3 nucleotides read TGTGCCTGGAGTGGCGGGGGACACCGGCCTGACGAGCAGTACTTC. The encoded protein is CAWSGGGHRPDEQYF.